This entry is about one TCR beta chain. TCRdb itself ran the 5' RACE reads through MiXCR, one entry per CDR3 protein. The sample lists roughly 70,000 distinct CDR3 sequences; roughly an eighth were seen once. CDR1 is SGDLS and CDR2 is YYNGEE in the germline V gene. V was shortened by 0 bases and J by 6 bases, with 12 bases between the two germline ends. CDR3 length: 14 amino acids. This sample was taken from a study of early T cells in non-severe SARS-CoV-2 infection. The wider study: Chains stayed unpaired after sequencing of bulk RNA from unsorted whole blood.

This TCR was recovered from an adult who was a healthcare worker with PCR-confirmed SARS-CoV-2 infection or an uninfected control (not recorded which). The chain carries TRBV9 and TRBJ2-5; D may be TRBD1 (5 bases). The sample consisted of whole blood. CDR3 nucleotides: TGTGCCAGCAGCGTAGATTGGACATTACAGACCCAGTACTTC. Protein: CASSVDWTLQTQYF.